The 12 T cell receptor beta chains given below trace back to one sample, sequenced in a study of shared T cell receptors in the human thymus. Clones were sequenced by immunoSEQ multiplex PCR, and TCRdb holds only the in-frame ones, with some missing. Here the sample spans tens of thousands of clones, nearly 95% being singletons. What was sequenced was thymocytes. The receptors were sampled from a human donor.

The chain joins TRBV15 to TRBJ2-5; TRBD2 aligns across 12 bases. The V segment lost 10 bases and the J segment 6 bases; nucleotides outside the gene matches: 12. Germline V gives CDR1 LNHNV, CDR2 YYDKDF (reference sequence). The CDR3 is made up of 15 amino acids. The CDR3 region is CAISTGLAGRKTQYF. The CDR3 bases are TGTGCCATCTCTACCGGACTAGCGGGGAGGAAGACCCAGTACTTC.

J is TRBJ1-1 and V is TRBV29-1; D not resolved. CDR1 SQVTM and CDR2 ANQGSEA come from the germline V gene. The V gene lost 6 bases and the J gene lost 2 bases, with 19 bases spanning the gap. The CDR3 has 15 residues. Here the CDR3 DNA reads TGCAGCGTCCACCCACCCACAGTCCGAAACACTGAAGCTTTCTTT. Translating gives CSVHPPTVRNTEAFF.

CDR3 sequence: CASSHHANVGTLNQYF. CDR3 sequence (DNA): TGCGCCAGCAGCCATCACGCTAATGTGGGGACGCTTAATCAGTACTTC. The chain uses TRBV4-3 and TRBJ2-7; D may correspond to TRBD1 or TRBD2 (5 bases each). The CDR3 is 16 amino acids. Between the trimmed V and J ends, which lost 3 bases and 10 bases, there was a span of 25 bases. Germline CDR1 is LGHNA and CDR2 is YSLEER.

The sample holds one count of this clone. In DNA, the CDR3 is TGTGCCATCAGTGGCGGGACTAGCGGCAGCACAGATACGCAGTATTTT. This translates into CAISGGTSGSTDTQYF. The chain carries TRBV10-3 and TRBJ2-3; 11 bases fit TRBD2. The length of the CDR3 is 16 residues. Germline V gene lookup returns CDR1 ENHRY and CDR2 SYGVKD. Trimming removed 4 bases from V and 0 bases from J; junction bases left unmatched: 3.

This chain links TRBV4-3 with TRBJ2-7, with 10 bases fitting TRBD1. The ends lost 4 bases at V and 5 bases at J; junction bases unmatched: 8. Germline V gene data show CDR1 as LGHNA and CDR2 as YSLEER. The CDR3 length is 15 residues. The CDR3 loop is CASSLSRGTGDEQYF. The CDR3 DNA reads TGCGCCAGCAGCCTCAGTAGGGGGACAGGGGACGAGCAGTACTTC.

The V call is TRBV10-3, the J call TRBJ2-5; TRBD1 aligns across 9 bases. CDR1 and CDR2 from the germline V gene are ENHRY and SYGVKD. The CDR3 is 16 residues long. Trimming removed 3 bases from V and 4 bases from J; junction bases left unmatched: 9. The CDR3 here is CAISDFPGQGRETQYF. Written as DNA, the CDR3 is TGTGCCATCAGTGATTTCCCGGGACAGGGAAGAGAGACCCAGTACTTC.

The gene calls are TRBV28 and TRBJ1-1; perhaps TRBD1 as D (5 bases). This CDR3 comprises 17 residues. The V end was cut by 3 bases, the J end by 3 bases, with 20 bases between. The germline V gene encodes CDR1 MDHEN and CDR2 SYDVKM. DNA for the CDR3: TGTGCCAGCAGTTTCACCCCAGAGGGCGGGGCGGACACTGAAGCTTTCTTT. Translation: CASSFTPEGGADTEAFF.

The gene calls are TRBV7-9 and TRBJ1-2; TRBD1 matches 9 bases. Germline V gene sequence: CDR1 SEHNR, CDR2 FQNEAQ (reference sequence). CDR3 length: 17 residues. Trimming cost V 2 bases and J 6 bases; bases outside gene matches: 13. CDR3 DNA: TGTGCCAGCAGCTTAAGTCTTCGGGACAGGGAAGAAGATGGCTACACCTTC. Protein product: CASSLSLRDREEDGYTF.

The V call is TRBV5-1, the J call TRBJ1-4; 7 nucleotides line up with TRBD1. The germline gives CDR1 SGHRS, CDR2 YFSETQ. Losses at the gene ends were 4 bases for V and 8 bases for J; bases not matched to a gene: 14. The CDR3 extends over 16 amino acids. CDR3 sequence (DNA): TGCGCCAGCAGCCCCCCCCAGGGGGGGTTACGGGAAAAACTGTTTTTT. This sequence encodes CASSPPQGGLREKLFF.

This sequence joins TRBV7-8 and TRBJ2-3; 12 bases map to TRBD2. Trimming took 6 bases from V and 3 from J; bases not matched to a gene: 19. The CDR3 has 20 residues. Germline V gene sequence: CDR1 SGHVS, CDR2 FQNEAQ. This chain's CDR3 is CASSQITSGGPPVGTDTQYF. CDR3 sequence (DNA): TGTGCCAGCAGTCAAATAACTAGCGGGGGGCCCCCGGTGGGTACAGATACGCAGTATTTT. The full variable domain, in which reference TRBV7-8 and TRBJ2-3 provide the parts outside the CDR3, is GAGVSQSPRYKVAKRGQDVALRCDPISGHVSLFWYQQALGQGPEFLTYFQNEAQLDKSGLPSDRFFAERPEGSVSTLKIQRTQQEDSAVYLCASSQITSGGPPVGTDTQYFGPGTRLTVL.

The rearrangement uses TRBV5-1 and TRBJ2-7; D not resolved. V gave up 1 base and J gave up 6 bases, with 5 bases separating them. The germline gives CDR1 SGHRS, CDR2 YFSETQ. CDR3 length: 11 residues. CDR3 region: CASSLSSEQYF. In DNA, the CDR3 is TGCGCCAGCAGCTTGAGTTCCGAGCAGTACTTC.

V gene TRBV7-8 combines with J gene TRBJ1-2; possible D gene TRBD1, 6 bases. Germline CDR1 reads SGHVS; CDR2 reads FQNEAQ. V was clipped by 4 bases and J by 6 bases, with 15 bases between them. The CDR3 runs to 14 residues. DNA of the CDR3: TGTGCCAGCAGCTCCGAACAGGGTGGCCATGGCTACACCTTC. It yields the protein CASSSEQGGHGYTF.